A single sample is the source of the 10 T cell receptor beta chains below, sequenced in a study of T-cell reconstitution after alpha-beta-depleted transplantation in children. Molecular barcoding with unique molecular identifiers was used for the TCRbeta library. From the PCR reads, TCRdb called clonotypes with MiXCR, one entry per CDR3 protein. The repertoire has some 300,000 distinct CDR3 sequences, about 9.5% of them found once; the top ten carry approximately 7.6%. The specimen comprised PBMCs, sampled before TCRalphabeta/CD19-depleted stem cell transplant. The receptors shown here come from a boy less than two years old with acute myeloid leukemia, due to receive a stem cell transplant.

The rearrangement links TRBV19 to TRBJ1-1; 7 bases map to TRBD1. Per the germline V gene, CDR1 is LNHDA and CDR2 is SQIVND (reference sequence). V shed 6 bases, J shed 5 bases, and the junction held 6 bases outside the gene matches. This CDR3 region has 13 residues. CDR3 DNA sequence: TGTGCCAGTAGCCCGTTGACAGGGACTGAAGCTTTCTTT. Translated: CASSPLTGTEAFF.

At least ten counts were recorded for this clonotype. The chain combines TRBV7-2 with TRBJ2-5; 16 nucleotides align to TRBD2. Germline V gives CDR1 SGHTA, CDR2 FQGNSA. With V trimmed by 3 bases and J by 4 bases, 2 bases remained unmatched. The length of the CDR3 is 16 residues. CDR3 DNA sequence: TGTGCCAGCAGCTTGGGACTAGCGGGAGGGGTAGAGACCCAGTACTTC. It encodes CASSLGLAGGVETQYF.

The J gene is TRBJ2-3, the V gene TRBV7-3; 10 bases align to TRBD2. Germline CDR1 reads SGHTA; CDR2 reads FQGTGA. The CDR3 length is 15 residues. J was trimmed by 5 bases and V by 5 bases; bases with no gene match: 7. The CDR3 nucleotides read TGTGCCAGCAGCCTTGGGCTAGCGGGAGTAGATACGCAGTATTTT. This codes for CASSLGLAGVDTQYF.

This clonotype was seen a few times. Written as DNA, the CDR3 is TGCGCCAGCAGCTTGGTTACTCCGACAGGCTGGGAGACCCAGTACTTC. Its protein is CASSLVTPTGWETQYF. The V call is TRBV5-1, the J call TRBJ2-5; a possible D gene is TRBD1 (6 bases). V lost 0 bases, J lost 5 bases, and 17 bases lay in between. CDR1 and CDR2 (germline): SGHRS, YFSETQ. The CDR3 contains 16 residues.

The sample holds many counts of this clonotype. V and J are TRBV24-1 and TRBJ2-1; D gene ambiguous. Germline lookup yields CDR1 KGHDR and CDR2 SFDVKD. This CDR3 spans 13 amino acids. V was clipped by 2 bases and J by 6 bases, with 7 bases between them. This chain's CDR3 is CATSDSFPNEQFF. In nucleotides, the CDR3 is TGTGCCACCAGTGATTCCTTCCCCAATGAGCAGTTCTTC.

This clonotype was seen at least ten times. The chain joins TRBV2 to TRBJ1-5; D gene ambiguous. The ends were cut back, 2 bases at V and 1 base at J, with 15 bases in the middle. CDR1 is SNHLY and CDR2 is FYNNEI in the germline V gene. The CDR3 has 17 residues. The CDR3 sequence: CASSEFRGRESNQPQHF. The CDR3 coding sequence is TGTGCCAGCAGTGAATTTAGAGGGAGAGAGAGCAATCAGCCCCAGCATTTT.

This clonotype was seen at least ten times. J is TRBJ2-2 and V is TRBV27, with D perhaps TRBD2 (6 bases). The V end was cut by 0 bases, the J end by 5 bases, with 10 bases between. Looked up from germline, CDR1 is MNHEY and CDR2 is SMNVEV (reference sequence). This CDR3 has 15 amino acids. The CDR3 DNA follows: TGTGCCAGCAGTTTATCCCCACGGGGGACCGGGGAGCTGTTTTTT. Protein: CASSLSPRGTGELFF.

This clonotype was detected many times. CDR3 coding DNA: TGTGCCAGCAGTTTTGGAGGGGACGGGAGCATGAACACTGAAGCTTTCTTT. Encoded protein: CASSFGGDGSMNTEAFF. V usage is TRBV12-3 or TRBV12-4 and J usage is TRBJ1-1; possibly TRBD1 for D (5 bases). V was cut by 3 bases and J by 0 bases, with 17 bases left in between. CDR3 size: 17 residues.

This clonotype was counted at least ten times. The chain is built from TRBV27 and TRBJ2-7; no firm D call. The length of the CDR3 is 14 residues. Per germline, CDR1 MNHEY and CDR2 SMNVEV (reference sequence). V lost 3 bases and J 0 bases, leaving 9 bases between the germline ends. CDR3 DNA: TGTGCCAGCAGTTTTCGGGCAAGCTCCTACGAGCAGTACTTC. Residues: CASSFRASSYEQYF.

The table lists this clonotype with many counts. V gene TRBV5-1 combines with J gene TRBJ2-3, with D unclear. The V and J ends lost 2 bases and 2 bases respectively, with 9 bases between them. The CDR3 is 14 amino acids. Germline V gives CDR1 SGHRS, CDR2 YFSETQ. The chain's CDR3 is CASSFMGFTDTQYF. The DNA of the CDR3 is TGCGCCAGCAGCTTCATGGGGTTCACAGATACGCAGTATTTT.